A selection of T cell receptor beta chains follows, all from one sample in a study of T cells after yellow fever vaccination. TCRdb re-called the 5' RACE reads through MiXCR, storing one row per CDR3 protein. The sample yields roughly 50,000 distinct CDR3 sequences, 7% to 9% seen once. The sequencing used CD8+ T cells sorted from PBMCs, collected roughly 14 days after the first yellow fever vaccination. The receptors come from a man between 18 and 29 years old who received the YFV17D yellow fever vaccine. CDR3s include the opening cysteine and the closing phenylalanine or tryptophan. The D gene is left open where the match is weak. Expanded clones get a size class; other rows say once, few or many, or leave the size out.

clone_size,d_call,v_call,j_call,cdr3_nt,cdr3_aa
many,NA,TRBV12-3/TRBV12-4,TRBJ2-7,TGTGCCAGCAGTTTAGGCCAGGGGGACTTCTACGAGCAGTACTTC,CASSLGQGDFYEQYF
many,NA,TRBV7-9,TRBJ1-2,TGTGCCAGCAGCTTACCTCCGGCGCTTCTAAACTATGGCTACACCTTC,CASSLPPALLNYGYTF
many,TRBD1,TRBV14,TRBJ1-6,TGTGCCAGCCGGGACAGGGGGGGATCGAGGAATTCACCCCTCCACTTT,CASRDRGGSRNSPLHF
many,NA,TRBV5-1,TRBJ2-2,TGCGCCAGCAGCTTGGCCAAGCGGTTGTGGTACACCGGGGAGCTGTTTTTT,CASSLAKRLWYTGELFF
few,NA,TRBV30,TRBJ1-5,TGTGCCTGGAGTGTAGGGGAAAGGTCTCGACTTAATCAGCCCCAGCATTTT,CAWSVGERSRLNQPQHF
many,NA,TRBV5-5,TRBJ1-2,TGTGCCAGCAGCTTGGATTTGGGCAGTTTCTATGGCTACACCTTC,CASSLDLGSFYGYTF
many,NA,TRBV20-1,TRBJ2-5,TGCAGTGCTAGAGATCCGGACTACCAAGAGACCCAGTACTTC,CSARDPDYQETQYF
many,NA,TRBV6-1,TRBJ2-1,TGTGCCAGCAGTGAAGATATGGGCCATTACAATGAGCAGTTCTTC,CASSEDMGHYNEQFF
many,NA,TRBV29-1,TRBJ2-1,TGCAGCGTTGAAGATTGGGGGGTAGACAATGAGCAGTTCTTC,CSVEDWGVDNEQFF
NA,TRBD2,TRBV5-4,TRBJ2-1,TGTGCCACCCTAACTAGCGGGGTATTCAATGAGCAGTTCTTC,CATLTSGVFNEQFF
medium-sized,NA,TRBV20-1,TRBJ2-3,TGCAGTGCCGACGAACGAGGAACAGATACGCAGTATTTT,CSADERGTDTQYF
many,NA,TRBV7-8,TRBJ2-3,TGTGCCAGCAGCTTAGCACCTTACCGAATGGGCACAGATACGCAGTATTTT,CASSLAPYRMGTDTQYF
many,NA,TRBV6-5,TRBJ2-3,TGTGCCAGCAGTTACGGGGCAGACAACACAGATACGCAGTATTTT,CASSYGADNTDTQYF
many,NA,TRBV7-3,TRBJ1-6,TGTGCCAGCAGCTTAAGTCTCGATGGGTCACCCCTCCACTTT,CASSLSLDGSPLHF
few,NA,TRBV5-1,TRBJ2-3,TGCGCCAGCAGCTTGAGCATAACGGGGGCAGATACGCAGTATTTT,CASSLSITGADTQYF
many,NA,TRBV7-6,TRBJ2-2,TGTGCCAGCAGCCGAGCCATCCTCCTAGGCACCGGGGAGCTGTTTTTT,CASSRAILLGTGELFF
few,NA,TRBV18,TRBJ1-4,TGTGCCAGCTCATCCGACCGAGGACAGATAAATGAAAAACTGTTTTTT,CASSSDRGQINEKLFF
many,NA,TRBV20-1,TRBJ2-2,TGCAGTGCTAGAGATCTCGGGGAGCTGTTTTTT,CSARDLGELFF
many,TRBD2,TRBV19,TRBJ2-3,TGTGCCAGTAGTATAGGGAAGGTAGCGGGGACCACAGATACGCAGTATTTT,CASSIGKVAGTTDTQYF
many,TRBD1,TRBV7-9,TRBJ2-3,TGTGCCAGCAGACACCCATATACAGGGGATTTGCCAGATACGCAGTATTTT,CASRHPYTGDLPDTQYF
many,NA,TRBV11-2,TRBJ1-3,TGTGCCAGCAGCTTAGGGGTAGCCGGAAACACCATATATTTT,CASSLGVAGNTIYF
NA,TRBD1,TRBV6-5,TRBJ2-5,TGTGCCAGCAGTTCGGGACAGGGTCGGCGGGAGACCCAGTACTTC,CASSSGQGRRETQYF
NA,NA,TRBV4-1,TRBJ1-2,TGCGCCAGCAGCCAACACCAATCGGAAGTCTATGGCTACACCTTC,CASSQHQSEVYGYTF
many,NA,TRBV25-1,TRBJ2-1,TGTGCCAGCAGTTATAGCTACAATGAGCAGTTCTTC,CASSYSYNEQFF
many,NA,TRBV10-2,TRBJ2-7,TGCGCCAGCAGTCCAGATGGGTACGAGCAGTACTTC,CASSPDGYEQYF
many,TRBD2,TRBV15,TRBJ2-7,TGTGCCACCTCCGGGGAGCGGGGGGCCTACGAGCAGTACTTC,CATSGERGAYEQYF
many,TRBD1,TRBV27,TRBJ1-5,TGTGCCAGCAGACCTCTCCAGGGGGGCAGGAGTCAGCCCCAGCATTTT,CASRPLQGGRSQPQHF
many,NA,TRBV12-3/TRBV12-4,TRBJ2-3,TGTGCCAGCAGTCCTTACCACACAGATACGCAGTATTTT,CASSPYHTDTQYF
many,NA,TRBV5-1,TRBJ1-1,TGCGCCAGCAGCTCTTGGGCAAACACTGAAGCTTTCTTT,CASSSWANTEAFF
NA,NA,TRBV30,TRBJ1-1,TGTGCCTGGAGTGTCGACCAGAACACTGAAGCTTTCTTT,CAWSVDQNTEAFF
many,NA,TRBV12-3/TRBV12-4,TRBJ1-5,TGTGCCAGCAGCAAACAGGCGGAGAGCAATCAGCCCCAGCATTTT,CASSKQAESNQPQHF
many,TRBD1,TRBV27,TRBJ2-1,TGTGCCAGCAGTTTCGGGACAGGGGATTACAATGAGCAGTTCTTC,CASSFGTGDYNEQFF
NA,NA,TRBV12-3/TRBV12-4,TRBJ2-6,TGTGCCAGCAGACATTCTCAGGCAGGGGTATCCTCTGGGGCCAACGTCCTGACTTTC,CASRHSQAGVSSGANVLTF
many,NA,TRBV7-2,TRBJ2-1,TGTGCCAGCAGCTTTGCCGAGCGGTACAATGAGCAGTTCTTC,CASSFAERYNEQFF
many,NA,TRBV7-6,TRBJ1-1,TGTGCCAGCAGCCCGTCGGAGGGTTCCACTGAAGCTTTCTTT,CASSPSEGSTEAFF
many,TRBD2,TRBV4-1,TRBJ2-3,TGCGCCAGCAGCCAAGATAGTAGCGGGGTTACAGATACGCAGTATTTT,CASSQDSSGVTDTQYF
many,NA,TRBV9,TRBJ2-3,TGTGCCAGCAGCGACACAGGGCTCAGCACAGATACGCAGTATTTT,CASSDTGLSTDTQYF
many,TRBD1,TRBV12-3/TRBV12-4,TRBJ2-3,TGTGAAACTCAACCGGGACAGGTTACAGATACGCAGTATTTT,CETQPGQVTDTQYF
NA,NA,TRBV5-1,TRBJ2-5,TGCGCCAGCAGCTTCGGAGCGCTGGAAGAGACCCAGTACTTC,CASSFGALEETQYF
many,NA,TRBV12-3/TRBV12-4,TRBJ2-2,TGTGCCAGCAGTTTACCAGGGACACCGAACACCGGGGAGCTGTTTTTT,CASSLPGTPNTGELFF
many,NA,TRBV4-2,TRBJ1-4,TGTGCCAGCAGCCAAGGTGTGTCCGGGGAAAAACTGTTTTTT,CASSQGVSGEKLFF
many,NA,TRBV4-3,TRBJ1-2,TGCGCCAGCAGCCAAGATGGAGGCCTCGTGGAAAACTATGGCTACACCTTC,CASSQDGGLVENYGYTF
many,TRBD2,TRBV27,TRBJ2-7,TGTGCCAGCATGAATCAGCGGGGCGGGACCTACGAGCAGTACTTC,CASMNQRGGTYEQYF
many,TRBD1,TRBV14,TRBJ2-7,TGTGCCAGCAGCCAACCAGGACAGGGCTACGAGCAGTACTTC,CASSQPGQGYEQYF
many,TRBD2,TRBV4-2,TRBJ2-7,TGTGCCAGCAGCCAAGCCGTAGCGGGGGGGCCCAACGAGCAGTACTTC,CASSQAVAGGPNEQYF
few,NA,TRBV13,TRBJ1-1,TGTGCCAGCAGCTCTCGAGTCTTGAACACTGAAGCTTTCTTT,CASSSRVLNTEAFF
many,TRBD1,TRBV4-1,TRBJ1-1,TGCGCCAGCAGCCCCTCGGACAGGTTCAACACTGAAGCTTTCTTT,CASSPSDRFNTEAFF
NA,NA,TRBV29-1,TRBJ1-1,TGCAGCGTTGTTCTGAACACTGAAGCTTTCTTT,CSVVLNTEAFF
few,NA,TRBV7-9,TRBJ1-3,TGTGCCAGCAGCGCACCGGCGGTAAATCGTAAGGGAAACACCATATATTTT,CASSAPAVNRKGNTIYF